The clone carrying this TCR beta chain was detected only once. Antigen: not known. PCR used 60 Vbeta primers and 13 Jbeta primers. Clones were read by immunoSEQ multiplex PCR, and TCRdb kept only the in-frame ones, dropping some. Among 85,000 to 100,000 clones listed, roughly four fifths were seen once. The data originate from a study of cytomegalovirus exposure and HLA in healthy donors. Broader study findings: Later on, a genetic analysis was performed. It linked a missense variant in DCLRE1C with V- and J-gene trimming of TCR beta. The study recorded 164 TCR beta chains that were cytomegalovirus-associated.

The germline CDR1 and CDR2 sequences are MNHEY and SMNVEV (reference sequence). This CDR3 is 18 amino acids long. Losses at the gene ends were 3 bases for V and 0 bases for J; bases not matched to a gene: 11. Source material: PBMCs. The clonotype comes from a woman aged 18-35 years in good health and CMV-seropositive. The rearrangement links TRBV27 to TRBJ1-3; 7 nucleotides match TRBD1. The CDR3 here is CASSFGSGTEHSGNTIYF. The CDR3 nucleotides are TGTGCCAGCAGTTTCGGGTCCGGGACAGAACACTCTGGAAACACCATATATTTT.